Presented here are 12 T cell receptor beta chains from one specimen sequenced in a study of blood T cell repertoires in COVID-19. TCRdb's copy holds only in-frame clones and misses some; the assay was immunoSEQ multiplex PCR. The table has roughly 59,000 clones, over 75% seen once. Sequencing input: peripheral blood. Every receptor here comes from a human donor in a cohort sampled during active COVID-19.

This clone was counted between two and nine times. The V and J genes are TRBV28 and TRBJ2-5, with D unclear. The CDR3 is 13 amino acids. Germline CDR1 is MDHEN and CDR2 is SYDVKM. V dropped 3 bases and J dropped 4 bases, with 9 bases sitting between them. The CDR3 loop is CASSFPQRETQYF. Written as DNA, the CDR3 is TGTGCCAGCAGTTTCCCCCAGCGAGAGACCCAGTACTTC.

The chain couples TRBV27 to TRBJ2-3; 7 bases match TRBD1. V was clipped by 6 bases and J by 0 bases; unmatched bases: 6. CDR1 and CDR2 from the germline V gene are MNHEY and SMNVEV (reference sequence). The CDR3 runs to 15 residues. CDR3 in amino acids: CASSLDRPSTDTQYF. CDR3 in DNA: TGTGCCAGCAGCTTGGACAGGCCTAGCACAGATACGCAGTATTTT.

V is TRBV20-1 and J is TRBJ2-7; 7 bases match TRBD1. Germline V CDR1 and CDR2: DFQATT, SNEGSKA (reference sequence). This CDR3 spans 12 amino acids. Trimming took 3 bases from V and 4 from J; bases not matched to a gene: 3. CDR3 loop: CSASYRGYEQYF. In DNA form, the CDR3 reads TGCAGTGCTAGTTACAGGGGATACGAGCAGTACTTC.

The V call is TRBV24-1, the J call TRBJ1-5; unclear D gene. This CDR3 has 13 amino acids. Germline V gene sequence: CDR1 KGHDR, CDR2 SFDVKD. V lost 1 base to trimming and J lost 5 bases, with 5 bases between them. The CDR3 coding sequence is TGTGCCACCAGTGATTTCGGGGATCAGCCCCAGCATTTT. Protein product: CATSDFGDQPQHF.

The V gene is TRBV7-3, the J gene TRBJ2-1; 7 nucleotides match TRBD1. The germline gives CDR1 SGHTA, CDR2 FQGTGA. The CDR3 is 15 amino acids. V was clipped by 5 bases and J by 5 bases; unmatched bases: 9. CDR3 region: CASSGLGQINNEQFF. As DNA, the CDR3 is TGTGCCAGCAGCGGCCTGGGACAGATTAACAATGAGCAGTTCTTC. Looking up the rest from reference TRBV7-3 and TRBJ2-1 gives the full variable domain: GAGVSQTPSNKVTEKGKYVELRCDPISGHTALYWYRQSLGQGPEFLIYFQGTGAADDSGLPNDRFFAVRPEGSVSTLKIQRTERGDSAVYLCASSGLGQINNEQFFGPGTRLTVL.

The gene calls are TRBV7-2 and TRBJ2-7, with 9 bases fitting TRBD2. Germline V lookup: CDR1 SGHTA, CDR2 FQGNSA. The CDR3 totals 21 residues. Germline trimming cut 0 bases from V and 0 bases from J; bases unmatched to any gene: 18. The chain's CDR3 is CASSLAGLWGLAPPSSYEQYF. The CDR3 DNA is TGTGCCAGCAGCTTAGCGGGGTTGTGGGGACTAGCCCCACCGAGCTCCTACGAGCAGTACTTC.

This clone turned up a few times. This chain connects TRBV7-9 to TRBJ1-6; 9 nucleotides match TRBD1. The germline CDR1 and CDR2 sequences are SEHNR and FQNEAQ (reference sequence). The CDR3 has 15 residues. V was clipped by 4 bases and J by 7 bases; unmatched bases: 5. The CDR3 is CASSSGTGTNSPLHF. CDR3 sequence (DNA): TGTGCCAGCAGCTCCGGGACAGGGACGAATTCACCCCTCCACTTT.

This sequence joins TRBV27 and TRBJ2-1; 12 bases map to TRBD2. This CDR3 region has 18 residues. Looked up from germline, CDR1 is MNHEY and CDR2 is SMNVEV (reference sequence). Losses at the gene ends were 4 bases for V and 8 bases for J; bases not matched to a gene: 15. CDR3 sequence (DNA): TGTGCCAGCAGTTCCCTGGGACTAGCGGGCCTTCGCCCAGATGAGCAGTTCTTC. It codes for CASSSLGLAGLRPDEQFF.

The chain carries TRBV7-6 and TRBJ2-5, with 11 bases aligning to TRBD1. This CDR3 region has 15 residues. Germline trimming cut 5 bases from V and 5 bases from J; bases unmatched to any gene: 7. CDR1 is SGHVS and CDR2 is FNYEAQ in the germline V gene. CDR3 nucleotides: TGTGCCAGCAGCCCATTGGGGACAGGGGGTGAGACCCAGTACTTC. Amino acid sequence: CASSPLGTGGETQYF.

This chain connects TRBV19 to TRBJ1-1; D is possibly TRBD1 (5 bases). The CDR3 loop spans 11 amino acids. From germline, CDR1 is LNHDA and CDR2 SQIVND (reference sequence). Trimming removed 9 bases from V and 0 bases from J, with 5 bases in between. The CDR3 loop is CARTVNTEAFF. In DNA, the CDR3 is TGTGCCAGGACAGTGAACACTGAAGCTTTCTTT.

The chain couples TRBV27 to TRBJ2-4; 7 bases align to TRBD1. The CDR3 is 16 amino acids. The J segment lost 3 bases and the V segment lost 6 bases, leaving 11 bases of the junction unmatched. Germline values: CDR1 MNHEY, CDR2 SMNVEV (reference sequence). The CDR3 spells CASRTLQGLGKNIQYF. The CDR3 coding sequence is TGTGCCAGCAGAACCCTACAGGGGTTGGGCAAAAACATTCAGTACTTC.

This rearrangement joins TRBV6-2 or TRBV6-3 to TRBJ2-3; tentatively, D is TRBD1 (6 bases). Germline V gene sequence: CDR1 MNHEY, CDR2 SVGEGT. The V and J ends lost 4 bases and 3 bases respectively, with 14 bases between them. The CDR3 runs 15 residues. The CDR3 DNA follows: TGTGCCAGCAGTTCCAGGGGCGAGGGGACAGATACGCAGTATTTT. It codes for CASSSRGEGTDTQYF.